This record concerns one T cell receptor beta chain sequence. Original analysis: Amplification of reference gene primers provided the estimated nucleated cell counts. The repertoire was sequenced with immunoSEQ multiplex PCR; TCRdb's copy has only in-frame clones and lacks some. That table gives V, J and clone size, and the DNA gave D and trimming. The sample holds more than 150,000 clones; roughly 82% are singletons and the top ten take roughly 8.9%. The sample originates from a study of blood T cell repertoires in COVID-19. Study at large: Collection of acute and convalescent COVID-19 samples took place in the United States, Italy and Spain. Sources were T cells, B-cell-depleted T cells, or PBMCs; the material itself was cDNA or gDNA.

The ends were cut back, 2 bases at V and 5 bases at J, with 13 bases in the middle. The CDR3 runs to 15 residues. Germline CDR1 reads MNHEY; CDR2 reads SVGEGT. The specimen sequenced was peripheral blood. The sequence derives from a woman in her 50s with acute or convalescent COVID-19. The chain combines TRBV6-2 or TRBV6-3 with TRBJ2-4, with D possibly matching TRBD1 (6 bases). The CDR3 DNA follows: TGTGCCAGCAGTTACAGGTCCAAGGGGGAAAACATTCAGTACTTC. Its protein is CASSYRSKGENIQYF.